The following is a T cell receptor (beta chain) sequence with its context. Its antigen remains unknown. TCRdb's copy holds only in-frame clones and misses some; the assay was immunoSEQ multiplex PCR. The sample yields roughly 40,000 clones, around 90% seen once. The sample belongs to a study of OX40 agonist ivuxolimab in advanced cancers. Whole-study findings and limits: Relative to CD4+ cells, CD8+ T cells on average had more expanded clones.

This CDR3 region has 13 residues. The germline V and J ends were trimmed by 5 bases and 4 bases, with 11 bases remaining between them. Germline loops: CDR1 LNHDA, CDR2 SQIVND (reference sequence). The rearrangement links TRBV19 to TRBJ1-1; D remains unclear. Sequenced material: CD4+ or CD8+ T cells sorted from blood, taken in a trial of the OX40 agonist ivuxolimab. The sequence derives from an adult with an advanced solid tumor such as melanoma, head and neck, liver or kidney cancer. CDR3: CASSPEGLTEAFF. The CDR3 bases are TGTGCCAGTAGTCCTGAAGGGCTCACTGAAGCTTTCTTT.